This T cell receptor beta chain was identified in a study of shared clonotypes between healthy human individuals. Study summary: Every donor yielded three CD4 naive, three CD4 memory, two CD8 naive and one CD8 memory plate.

The table came from immunoSEQ multiplex PCR; TCRdb's copy has only in-frame clones and leaves some out. The sample has 2 million to 2.5 million clones, around 92% seen once. On this clone: The antigen is unknown. The junction shows a germline mismatch at one end, possibly a read error.

Study-level findings and limits: Against clonotypes common to all four donors, non-shared ones had lower generation probabilities. Across a handful of donors, naive CD4 shared roughly 5.1%, naive CD8 around 3.8%, memory CD4 roughly 2.2%, memory CD8 about 0.38%.

This CDR3 contains 15 residues. Germline loops: CDR1 MNHEY, CDR2 SVGAGI. The sample comprised naive CD4+ T cells from PBMCs. Subset described: CD45RA+ positively selected. This chain links TRBV6-5 with TRBJ2-5, with 8 bases aligning to TRBD2. This TCR came from a man between 18 and 35 years old in good health. Some clones in this sample may be carry-over from other donors' samples. In DNA, the CDR3 is TGTGCCAGCAGTTACTCGATTAGCGGGGTGGCTCTGTTGGACTTC. Its protein is CASSYSISGVALLDF.